This record concerns one TCR beta chain sequence. This sample is drawn from a study of blood T cell repertoires in COVID-19. Study as a whole: Sources were T cells, B-cell-depleted T cells, or PBMCs; the material itself was cDNA or gDNA.

Assignments of participants to cohorts depended upon their own reported clinical history. Sequencing used immunoSEQ multiplex PCR; TCRdb keeps in-frame clones, though not all of them. The sample lists approximately 290,000 clones; around 91% were seen once. This CDR3 contains 15 residues. Germline V gene lookup returns CDR1 KGHSH and CDR2 LQKENI. The germline V and J ends were trimmed by 0 bases and 3 bases, with 12 bases remaining between them. Sequenced: PBMCs or T cells enriched from blood (not recorded which). The V call is TRBV18, the J call TRBJ2-7; the D gene is possibly TRBD1 (5 bases). The receptor's source is a woman aged 18-29 years with acute COVID-19. CDR3 sequence (DNA): TGTGCCAGCTCACCACCGGTTCCCGACAGCTACGAGCAGTACTTC. Protein: CASSPPVPDSYEQYF.